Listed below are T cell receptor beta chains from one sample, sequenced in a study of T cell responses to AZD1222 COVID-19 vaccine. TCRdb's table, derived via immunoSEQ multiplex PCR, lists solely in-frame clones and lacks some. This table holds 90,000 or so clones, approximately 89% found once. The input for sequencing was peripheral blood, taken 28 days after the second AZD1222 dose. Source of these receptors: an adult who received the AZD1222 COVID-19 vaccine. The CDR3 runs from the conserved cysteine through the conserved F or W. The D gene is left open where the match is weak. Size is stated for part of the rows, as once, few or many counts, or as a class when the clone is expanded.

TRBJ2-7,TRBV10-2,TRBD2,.,CASSAGGNEQYF,TGCGCCAGCAGTGCGGGGGGGAACGAGCAGTACTTC
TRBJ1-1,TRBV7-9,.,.,CASSRQLTTEAFF,TGTGCCAGTTCGAGGCAGTTGACGACTGAAGCTTTCTTT
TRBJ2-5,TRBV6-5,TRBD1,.,CASRTTGEWETQYF,TGTGCCAGCAGAACCACAGGGGAATGGGAGACCCAGTACTTC
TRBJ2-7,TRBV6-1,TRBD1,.,CASSALTGGASDEQYF,TGTGCCAGCAGTGCCCTGACAGGGGGCGCGTCTGACGAGCAGTACTTC
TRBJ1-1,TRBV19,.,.,CASRWGNTEAFF,TGTGCCAGCAGGTGGGGGAACACTGAAGCTTTCTTT
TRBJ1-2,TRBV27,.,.,CASSREPGDQFYGYTF,TGTGCCAGCAGTAGAGAACCAGGGGATCAATTCTATGGCTACACCTTC
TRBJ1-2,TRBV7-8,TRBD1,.,CASSPRGQGLTYGYTF,TGTGCCAGCAGCCCGAGGGGGCAGGGTCTTACCTATGGCTACACCTTC
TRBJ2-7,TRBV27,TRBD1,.,CASSLTPTGIEQYF,TGTGCCAGCAGTTTAACCCCGACAGGGATCGAGCAGTACTTC
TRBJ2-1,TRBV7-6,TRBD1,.,CASSLAFHGQGVPRMFF,TGTGCCAGCAGCTTAGCGTTTCATGGACAGGGGGTACCTAGGATGTTCTTC
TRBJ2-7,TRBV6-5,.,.,CASSYGATYEQYF,TGTGCCAGCAGTTACGGGGCCACCTACGAGCAGTACTTC
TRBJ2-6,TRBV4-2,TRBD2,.,CASSQDQVTSVSGANVLTF,TGTGCCAGCAGCCAAGATCAGGTTACTAGCGTCTCTGGGGCCAACGTCCTGACTTTC
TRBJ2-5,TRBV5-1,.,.,CASSLGTNQETQYF,TGCGCCAGCAGCTTGGGGACAAACCAAGAGACCCAGTACTTC
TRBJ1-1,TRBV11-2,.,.,CASSLVGGARTEAFF,TGTGCCAGCAGCTTAGTGGGGGGGGCTCGCACTGAAGCTTTCTTT
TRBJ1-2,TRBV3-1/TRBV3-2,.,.,CASSQDPLGQHQYGYTF,TGTGCCAGCAGCCAAGATCCGTTGGGGCAGCACCAGTATGGCTACACCTTC
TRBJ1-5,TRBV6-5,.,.,CASSYREGDQPQHF,TGTGCCAGCAGTTACCGGGAAGGGGATCAGCCCCAGCATTTT
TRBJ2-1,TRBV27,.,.,CASSLSTVWTNEQFF,TGTGCCAGCAGTTTATCCACAGTGTGGACCAATGAGCAGTTCTTC
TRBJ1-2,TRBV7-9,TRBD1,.,CASSPPNRTTGTNYGYTF,TGTGCCAGCAGCCCTCCGAACCGAACGACAGGGACTAACTATGGCTACACCTTC
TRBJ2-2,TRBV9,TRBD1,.,CASSKGTGSGELFF,TGTGCCAGCAGCAAAGGGACAGGGAGCGGGGAGCTGTTTTTT
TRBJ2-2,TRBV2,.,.,CASSPPSGTVSTGELFF,TGTGCCAGCAGCCCTCCATCGGGGACGGTGAGCACCGGGGAGCTGTTTTTT
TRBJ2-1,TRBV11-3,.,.,CASSLDHISYNEQFF,TGTGCCAGCAGCTTAGATCACATATCCTACAATGAGCAGTTCTTC
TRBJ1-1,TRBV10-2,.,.,CASKGQPNTEAFF,TGCGCCAGCAAAGGACAACCGAACACTGAAGCTTTCTTT
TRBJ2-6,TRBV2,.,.,CASSGVNVLTF,TGTGCCAGCAGTGGTGTCAACGTCCTGACTTTC
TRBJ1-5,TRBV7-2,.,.,CASSLGPRGPQHF,TGTGCCAGCAGCTTAGGGCCGCGGGGGCCCCAGCATTTT
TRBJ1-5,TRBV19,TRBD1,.,CASSDRGYNQPQHF,TGTGCCAGCTCGGACAGGGGATACAATCAGCCCCAGCATTTT
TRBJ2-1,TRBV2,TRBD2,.,CASRPRLAGNEQFF,TGTGCCAGCAGGCCGAGACTAGCGGGTAATGAGCAGTTCTTC
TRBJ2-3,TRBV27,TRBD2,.,CASSLSAGASTDTQYF,TGTGCCAGCAGTTTATCAGCGGGGGCTAGCACAGATACGCAGTATTTT
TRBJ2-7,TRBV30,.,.,CAWSGGRSYEQYF,TGTGCCTGGAGTGGAGGGCGTTCCTACGAGCAGTACTTC
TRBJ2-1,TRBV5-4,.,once,CASSDDTSSSYNEQFF,TGTGCCAGCAGCGATGACACTAGTAGTTCCTACAATGAGCAGTTCTTC
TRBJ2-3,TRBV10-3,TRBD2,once,CAISGSSGNTDTQYF,TGTGCCATCAGTGGGTCTAGCGGAAACACAGATACGCAGTATTTT
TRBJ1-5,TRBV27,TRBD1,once,CASSWGTGINQPQHF,TGTGCCAGCAGTTGGGGGACAGGGATCAATCAGCCCCAGCATTTT
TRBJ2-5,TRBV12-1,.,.,CASSCLGTSDKETQYF,TGTGCCAGCAGCTGCCTAGGGACTAGCGACAAAGAGACCCAGTACTTC
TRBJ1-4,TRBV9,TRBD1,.,CASSVGQSNEKLFF,TGTGCCAGCAGCGTGGGACAGTCGAATGAAAAACTGTTTTTT
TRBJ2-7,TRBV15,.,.,CATSQGSGYEQYF,TGTGCCACCAGCCAGGGGAGCGGATACGAGCAGTACTTC
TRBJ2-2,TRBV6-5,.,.,CASRPTGHGELFF,TGTGCCAGCAGACCAACGGGACACGGGGAGCTGTTTTTT
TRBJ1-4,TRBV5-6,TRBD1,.,CASSLVGQGSVDEKLFF,TGTGCCAGCAGCTTGGTTGGACAGGGGTCGGTGGATGAAAAACTGTTTTTT
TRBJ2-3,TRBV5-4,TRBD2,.,CASSLLAGELTDTQYF,TGTGCCAGCAGCTTACTAGCGGGGGAGCTCACAGATACGCAGTATTTT
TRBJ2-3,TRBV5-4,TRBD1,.,CASSIRTGALTDTQYF,TGTGCCAGCAGCATCCGGACAGGGGCCCTCACAGATACGCAGTATTTT
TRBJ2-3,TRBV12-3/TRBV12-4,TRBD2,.,CASRLAGPDTQYF,TGTGCCAGCAGGCTAGCGGGGCCAGATACGCAGTATTTT
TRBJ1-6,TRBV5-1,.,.,CASSSTAAGSSYNSPLHF,TGCGCCAGCAGCTCAACAGCCGCGGGTAGCTCCTATAATTCACCCCTCCACTTT
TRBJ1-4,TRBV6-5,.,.,CASSTRPSFHEKLFF,TGTGCCAGCAGTACGCGGCCTAGCTTTCATGAAAAACTGTTTTTT
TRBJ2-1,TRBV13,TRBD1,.,CASRITGTADLLSYNEQFF,TGTGCCAGCAGGATCACCGGGACAGCGGATCTCCTCTCCTACAATGAGCAGTTCTTC
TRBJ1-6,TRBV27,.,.,CASSPTEPYNSPLHF,TGTGCCAGCAGTCCGACAGAACCCTATAATTCACCCCTCCACTTT
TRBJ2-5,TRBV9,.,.,CASSVEGTPEETQYF,TGTGCCAGCAGCGTAGAAGGGACACCAGAAGAGACCCAGTACTTC
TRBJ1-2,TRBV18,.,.,CASSPKTQGWAGYGYTF,TGTGCCAGCTCACCAAAGACCCAAGGGTGGGCGGGCTATGGCTACACCTTC
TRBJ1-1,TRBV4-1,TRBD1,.,CASSHTGQVTEAFF,TGCGCCAGCAGCCACACTGGACAGGTCACTGAAGCTTTCTTT
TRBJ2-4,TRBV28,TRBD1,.,CASRSGQDGNIQYF,TGTGCCAGCAGGTCGGGACAGGACGGAAACATTCAGTACTTC
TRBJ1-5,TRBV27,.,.,CASSLGLNSNQPQHF,TGTGCCAGCAGTTTAGGGCTCAATAGCAATCAGCCCCAGCATTTT
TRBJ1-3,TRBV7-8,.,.,CASSRQVSSGNTIYF,TGTGCCAGCAGCCGACAGGTTTCCTCTGGAAACACCATATATTTT
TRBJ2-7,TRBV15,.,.,CATSREITGSYEQYF,TGTGCCACCAGCAGAGAAATAACAGGGTCCTACGAGCAGTACTTC